Following are 11 T cell receptor beta chains from one sample sequenced in a study of human T cells and chemical hapten exposure. Time point reported: patch test 2, 6 weeks after DPC sensitization. Treatment reported: therapeutic diphenylcyclopropenone sensitization with weekly scalp DPC. Using its own MiXCR run on the RACE reads, TCRdb lists one record per CDR3 protein. The sample shows about 380,000 distinct CDR3 sequences, about 6.3% of them seen only once. The sequencing here drew on whole blood, taken in connection with sensitization to the hapten diphenylcyclopropenone (DPC). The source is a woman aged 18-29 years with alopecia areata. Some clones in this sample may be carry-over from other donors' samples.

The chain couples TRBV7-2 to TRBJ2-2; D unresolved. V was pared by 2 bases and J by 6 bases, with 7 bases between. The CDR3 is 13 amino acids. Germline assignment: CDR1 SGHTA and CDR2 FQGNSA. The chain's CDR3 is CASSLSTPGELFF. CDR3 nucleotide sequence: TGTGCCAGCAGCTTAAGCACTCCCGGGGAGCTGTTTTTT.

In its sample, this clonotype was seen a few times. This rearrangement joins TRBV4-1 to TRBJ2-7; TRBD1 agrees at 12 bases. This CDR3 has 17 residues. The ends lost 6 bases at V and 2 bases at J; junction bases unmatched: 11. Per germline, CDR1 MGHRA and CDR2 YSYEKL. The chain's CDR3 is CASSQESRDRGPYEQYF. The DNA of the CDR3 is TGCGCCAGCAGTCAGGAAAGCAGGGACAGGGGGCCCTACGAGCAGTACTTC.

This clonotype has at least ten counts. The J gene is TRBJ1-2, the V gene TRBV29-1; no clear D. Trimming stripped 3 bases from V and 4 bases from J, with 12 bases between. The germline V gene encodes CDR1 SQVTM and CDR2 ANQGSEA. There are 13 residues in the CDR3. This CDR3 is CSVEQRLTYGYTF. The CDR3, as DNA: TGCAGCGTTGAGCAGCGACTGACCTATGGCTACACCTTC.

This chain joins TRBV27 and TRBJ1-5, with D unresolved. Germline V gene lookup returns CDR1 MNHEY and CDR2 SMNVEV (reference sequence). V was cut by 4 bases and J by 1 base, with 17 bases left in between. CDR3 length: 17 residues. CDR3 in amino acids: CASSSWTPMASNQPQHF. CDR3 bases: TGTGCCAGCAGTTCCTGGACCCCGATGGCCAGCAATCAGCCCCAGCATTTT.

The V call is TRBV27, the J call TRBJ2-1; D unclear. CDR1 MNHEY and CDR2 SMNVEV come from the germline V gene (reference sequence). The CDR3 is made up of 13 amino acids. Trimming shortened V by 8 bases and J by 4 bases, and 12 bases separated the two germline ends. CDR3 loop: CASSRIFYNEQFF. CDR3 nucleotides: TGTGCCAGCTCACGGATCTTTTACAATGAGCAGTTCTTC.

This clonotype was seen a few times. The J gene is TRBJ2-3, the V gene TRBV12-3 or TRBV12-4; 13 bases fit TRBD2. The CDR3 has 15 amino acids. V shed 2 bases, J shed 7 bases, and the junction held 3 bases outside the gene matches. The CDR3 here is CASSLTSGGANTQYF. In DNA form, the CDR3 reads TGTGCCAGCAGTTTAACTAGCGGGGGGGCAAATACGCAGTATTTT.

This clonotype was counted only a few times. The chain couples TRBV2 to TRBJ2-5, with D tentatively TRBD2 (5 bases). CDR3 length: 11 amino acids. The germline gives CDR1 SNHLY, CDR2 FYNNEI. Trimming cost V 4 bases and J 5 bases, with 5 bases left between them. CDR3 amino acids: CASSGRETQYF. The CDR3 DNA sequence: TGTGCCAGCAGTGGGAGGGAGACCCAGTACTTC.

This clonotype has more than one count but fewer than ten. The V call is TRBV6-5, the J call TRBJ1-2; a weak D match, TRBD1 (5 bases). The CDR3 loop spans 13 amino acids. Between the trimmed V and J ends, which lost 6 bases and 6 bases, there was a span of 14 bases. Germline V gene data show CDR1 as MNHEY and CDR2 as SVGAGI. CDR3 sequence: CASSRGFEDGYTF. CDR3 sequence (DNA): TGTGCCAGCAGCCGGGGGTTCGAGGATGGCTACACCTTC.

A few counts support this clonotype. The CDR3 spells CASSLESGGPGEQFF. In DNA, the CDR3 is TGTGCCAGCAGCTTAGAGAGCGGGGGGCCAGGAGAGCAGTTCTTC. V usage is TRBV7-3 and J usage is TRBJ2-1; 9 bases are a match to TRBD2. CDR1 and CDR2 from the germline V gene are SGHTA and FQGTGA. V was pared by 2 bases and J by 10 bases, with 9 bases of the junction left unmatched. The CDR3 loop spans 15 amino acids.

The chain employs TRBV29-1 and TRBJ2-5; 9 bases fit TRBD2. The germline gives CDR1 SQVTM, CDR2 ANQGSEA. This CDR3 is built from 14 residues. V shed 4 bases, J shed 2 bases, and the junction held 5 bases outside the gene matches. CDR3 sequence reads: CSVVQRGAQETQYF. CDR3 DNA: TGCAGCGTTGTCCAGCGGGGGGCGCAAGAGACCCAGTACTTC.

The genes are TRBV3-1 and TRBJ2-1; TRBD2 is a possible D gene (6 bases). The V and J ends lost 5 bases and 3 bases respectively, with 17 bases between them. Per germline, CDR1 LGHDT and CDR2 YNNKEL (reference sequence). The CDR3 totals 16 residues. The CDR3 sequence is CASSTTGTSIYNEQFF. CDR3 nucleotides: TGTGCCAGCAGCACTACCGGGACTTCCATCTACAATGAGCAGTTCTTC.